One and the same sample provided the 3 T cell receptor beta chains below, sequenced in a study of T cells in Graves' hyperthyroidism and ophthalmopathy. RNA transcripts provided the source from which TCR beta CDR3 regions were amplified. With the HTBI primer set, the TCR CDR3 went through a first round of RT-PCR. One entry per CDR3 protein, called by TCRdb with MiXCR from the multiplex PCR reads. This table holds approximately 150,000 distinct CDR3 sequences, about a tenth found once. The sample consisted of blood. All receptors come from a woman between 18 and 30 years old with Graves' hyperthyroidism that later progressed to Graves' ophthalmopathy.

CDR3 protein: CAWSLYRDGGYTF. CDR3 DNA: TGTGCCTGGAGTCTCTACAGGGATGGTGGCTACACCTTC. The chain joins TRBV30 to TRBJ1-2; tentatively, D is TRBD1 (6 bases). The V gene lost 2 bases and the J gene lost 7 bases, with 14 bases spanning the gap. The CDR3 loop spans 13 amino acids. Looked up from germline, CDR1 is GTSNPN and CDR2 is SVGIG (reference sequence).

This clonotype came up once. Since a much larger clone is just one base distant, this may be a read error. This chain uses TRBV2 with TRBJ2-5; D might be TRBD1 (5 bases). The CDR3 extends over 13 amino acids. Germline assignment: CDR1 SNHLY and CDR2 FYNNEI. Written as DNA, the CDR3 is TGTGTCAGCACCCGACAGATTTTCGAGACCCAGTACTTC. Translated, it gives CVSTRQIFETQYF.

This clonotype came up many times. The rearrangement links TRBV5-8 to TRBJ1-1; 7 positions match TRBD1. This CDR3 region has 14 residues. The J segment lost 4 bases and the V segment lost 1 base, leaving 4 bases of the junction unmatched. Per the germline V gene, CDR1 is SGHTS and CDR2 is YDEGEE. The chain's CDR3 is CASSLLTGFTEAFF. The CDR3 DNA sequence: TGTGCCAGCAGCTTGTTGACAGGGTTCACTGAAGCTTTCTTT.